This is a list of T cell receptor beta chains from one sample in a study of blood T cell repertoires in COVID-19. Some clones are missing from TCRdb's copy, which holds only in-frame ones; the method was immunoSEQ multiplex PCR. The sample holds about 310,000 clones, around 87% seen once. The sample taken for sequencing was peripheral blood. The receptors shown here come from a man aged 45 to 65 with active or convalescent COVID-19. CDR3s include the opening cysteine and the closing phenylalanine or tryptophan. Fields, in order: clone size, D gene, J gene, V gene, CDR3 DNA, CDR3 protein. D genes are given only for firm matches. The size field is filled for only some rows; it gives once, few, many or a size class.

size: few; D: NA; J: TRBJ2-1; V: TRBV2; DNA: TGTGCCAGCAGTGTCGACAATCTCCAATACAATGAGCAGTTCTTC; CDR3: CASSVDNLQYNEQFF
size: few; D: TRBD2; J: TRBJ2-3; V: TRBV30; DNA: TGTGCCTGTGGGCCTAGCGGGAGGTCGGATACGCAGTATTTT; CDR3: CACGPSGRSDTQYF
size: NA; D: NA; J: TRBJ1-1; V: TRBV29-1; DNA: TGCAGCGTCGCCCTTAAACATAACACTGAAGCTTTCTTT; CDR3: CSVALKHNTEAFF
size: NA; D: TRBD2; J: TRBJ2-1; V: TRBV10-3; DNA: TGTGCCATCAGTCCCAGTGGAGCGGGGAGCATCCATGAGCAGTTCTTC; CDR3: CAISPSGAGSIHEQFF
size: once; D: NA; J: TRBJ1-4; V: TRBV11-3; DNA: TGTGCCAGCAGCGCAGGCACGGCCAAAAATGAAAAACTGTTTTTT; CDR3: CASSAGTAKNEKLFF
size: NA; D: NA; J: TRBJ1-5; V: TRBV7-2; DNA: TGTGCCAGCAGCCTAGAGGACAGTGACAATCAGCCCCAGCATTTT; CDR3: CASSLEDSDNQPQHF
size: NA; D: TRBD1; J: TRBJ1-6; V: TRBV27; DNA: TGTGCCAGCAGTTCCTCTGGACAGGGGGCTAATTCACCCCTCCACTTT; CDR3: CASSSSGQGANSPLHF
size: NA; D: TRBD1; J: TRBJ1-2; V: TRBV9; DNA: TGTGCCAGCAGCGCCACGGGACAGAACTATGGCTACACCTTC; CDR3: CASSATGQNYGYTF
size: once; D: TRBD2; J: TRBJ2-3; V: TRBV4-3; DNA: TGCGCCAGCAGCCAGGGGGCGGGGGGTACCGATACGCAGTATTTT; CDR3: CASSQGAGGTDTQYF
size: once; D: NA; J: TRBJ1-1; V: TRBV18; DNA: TGTGCCAGCTCACCGCCGGGGAACAGGGACACTGAAGCTTTCTTT; CDR3: CASSPPGNRDTEAFF
size: NA; D: NA; J: TRBJ2-7; V: TRBV7-2; DNA: TGTGCCAGCAGTCCCGAACCCGGTACCTACGAGCAGTACTTC; CDR3: CASSPEPGTYEQYF
size: NA; D: TRBD1; J: TRBJ2-7; V: TRBV5-1; DNA: TGCGCCAGCAGCTTGCTATCCGGACAGGGATACGAGCAGTACTTC; CDR3: CASSLLSGQGYEQYF
size: NA; D: NA; J: TRBJ2-3; V: TRBV4-3; DNA: TGCGCCAGCAGCCAAGCGGTGGCAGGGAACACAGATACGCAGTATTTT; CDR3: CASSQAVAGNTDTQYF
size: once; D: NA; J: TRBJ2-7; V: TRBV14; DNA: TGTGCCAGCAGCCAAAGACGCCAGGGGATCTACGAGCAGTACTTC; CDR3: CASSQRRQGIYEQYF
size: once; D: NA; J: TRBJ1-1; V: TRBV30; DNA: TGTGCCTGGAGTCGTCGAGAAAGGGCGGGGACTGAAGCTTTCTTT; CDR3: CAWSRRERAGTEAFF
size: NA; D: NA; J: TRBJ2-7; V: TRBV6-5; DNA: TGTGCCAGCAGTTACTCAGGGGTGAACGAGCAGTACTTC; CDR3: CASSYSGVNEQYF
size: NA; D: NA; J: TRBJ1-2; V: TRBV30; DNA: TGTGCCTGGAGTGCCGGTGCTTCGGGGGGCTACACCTTC; CDR3: CAWSAGASGGYTF
size: NA; D: TRBD1; J: TRBJ2-5; V: TRBV18; DNA: TGTGCCAGCTCTCCCGGGACAGGGGGCAAAGAGACCCAGTACTTC; CDR3: CASSPGTGGKETQYF
size: NA; D: TRBD1; J: TRBJ2-5; V: TRBV15; DNA: TGTGCCACCAGCAGAGGTGGGACAGGGGGCGTGAGAGAGACCCAGTACTTC; CDR3: CATSRGGTGGVRETQYF
size: NA; D: TRBD1; J: TRBJ1-6; V: TRBV5-8; DNA: TGTGCCAGCAGCCTAACAGGGGCCTATAATTCACCCCTCCACTTT; CDR3: CASSLTGAYNSPLHF
size: NA; D: TRBD1; J: TRBJ1-2; V: TRBV28; DNA: TGTGCCAGCAGTACCCCGGGACAGGGAGGAGGCTACACCTTC; CDR3: CASSTPGQGGGYTF
size: NA; D: NA; J: TRBJ1-1; V: TRBV5-1; DNA: TGCGCCAGCAGGTATTTGACAGACCACCTTACATTGAACACTGAAGCTTTCTTT; CDR3: CASRYLTDHLTLNTEAFF
size: NA; D: TRBD1; J: TRBJ2-2; V: TRBV5-1; DNA: TGCGCCAGCAGCCTGACAGGGTCCAAAACCGGGGAGCTGTTTTTT; CDR3: CASSLTGSKTGELFF
size: NA; D: TRBD1; J: TRBJ1-2; V: TRBV27; DNA: TGTGCCAGCAGTTTACAGGGGGCGGGTTATGGCTACACCTTC; CDR3: CASSLQGAGYGYTF
size: NA; D: NA; J: TRBJ2-7; V: TRBV10-2; DNA: TGCGCCAGCAGTGCCACCTACGAGCAGTACTTC; CDR3: CASSATYEQYF
size: NA; D: TRBD2; J: TRBJ2-3; V: TRBV5-1; DNA: TGCGCCAGCAGCCCGGACGGGGGGGCGGCCACAGATACGCAGTATTTT; CDR3: CASSPDGGAATDTQYF
size: NA; D: TRBD1; J: TRBJ2-7; V: TRBV7-3; DNA: TGTGCCAGCAGCTTAACGGGACAGGGCTACGAGCAGTACTTC; CDR3: CASSLTGQGYEQYF
size: NA; D: NA; J: TRBJ2-7; V: TRBV5-4; DNA: TGTGCCAGCAGCTTGTGGGGGAACAGGGACGAGCAGTACTTC; CDR3: CASSLWGNRDEQYF
size: NA; D: TRBD2; J: TRBJ2-7; V: TRBV4-1; DNA: TGCGCCAGCAGCCAAACCCAGGGACTAGCGGGAGTCCTCACAGACTTC; CDR3: CASSQTQGLAGVLTDF
size: NA; D: NA; J: TRBJ1-1; V: TRBV19; DNA: TGTGCCAGTACCTCCGGGGTTCCTGAAGCTTTCTTT; CDR3: CASTSGVPEAFF
size: NA; D: TRBD1; J: TRBJ2-7; V: TRBV6-6; DNA: TGTGCCAGCACGGTCGAGACAGGGTTCGACGAGCAGTACTTC; CDR3: CASTVETGFDEQYF
size: NA; D: TRBD1; J: TRBJ1-6; V: TRBV9; DNA: TGTGCCAGCAGCGTACGGGACAGGGACTATAATTCACCCCTCCACTTT; CDR3: CASSVRDRDYNSPLHF
size: NA; D: TRBD1; J: TRBJ1-4; V: TRBV5-5; DNA: TGTGCCAGCAGCCGGACAGGGGATGAAAAACTGTTTTTT; CDR3: CASSRTGDEKLFF
size: NA; D: TRBD2; J: TRBJ2-7; V: TRBV4-3; DNA: TGCGCCAGCAGCCAAGAATCTTGGGGGGGGCAGTACTTC; CDR3: CASSQESWGGQYF
size: NA; D: NA; J: TRBJ2-7; V: TRBV5-1; DNA: TGCGCCAGCAGCTTGGCCTCAGGGAGGACCTACGAGCAGTACTTC; CDR3: CASSLASGRTYEQYF
size: NA; D: TRBD2; J: TRBJ2-2; V: TRBV24-1; DNA: TGTGCCACCAGTACCTCCGCGGGGGAGAACACCGGGGAGCTGTTTTTT; CDR3: CATSTSAGENTGELFF
size: few; D: TRBD1; J: TRBJ1-4; V: TRBV7-2; DNA: TGTGCCAGCAGCTTAGTAACAGGGGGCGGTGAAAAACTGTTTTTT; CDR3: CASSLVTGGGEKLFF
size: NA; D: TRBD1; J: TRBJ1-2; V: TRBV18; DNA: TGTGCCAGCTCACCAGGGAGACAGGGTGACTATGGCTACACCTTC; CDR3: CASSPGRQGDYGYTF
size: NA; D: TRBD2; J: TRBJ2-1; V: TRBV19; DNA: TGTGCCAGTAGTCCCGGACTAGCGGGAGCCGGTAAGAATGAGCAGTTCTTC; CDR3: CASSPGLAGAGKNEQFF
size: once; D: TRBD1; J: TRBJ1-6; V: TRBV28; DNA: TGTGCCAGCACGACAGGGAGGAATTCACCCCTCCACTTT; CDR3: CASTTGRNSPLHF
size: NA; D: NA; J: TRBJ1-2; V: TRBV30; DNA: TGTGCCTGGGGTGAACCGGGACATTCCTATGGCTACACCTTC; CDR3: CAWGEPGHSYGYTF